This section outlines one TCR beta chain sequence together with its context. Antigen specificity is unknown. These data come from a study of beta chain bispecific antibodies for T cell cancers. Turning to the study itself: Healthy donor T cells cocultured with leukemia lines and bispecific antibodies. Points from the study as a whole: Normal T cells contributed less of the targeted TRBV signal than the leukemia cells did.

T cells were expanded from blood mononuclear cells for around three days with anti-CD3 OKT3 or CD3/CD28 beads. Culture medium contained IL-2 at roughly 94 IU/ml and IL-7 at 4 to 6 ng/ml. Some 50,000 normal T cells were cocultured with some 50,000 target cells and bispecific antibody. Unique molecular identifier barcodes measured each clonotype's abundance. TCRdb re-derived calls from the 5' RACE reads in MiXCR, one entry per CDR3 protein. The top ten clones hold approximately 30% of a sample with tens of thousands of distinct CDR3 sequences, roughly 3% of them seen once. From germline, CDR1 is SQVTM and CDR2 ANQGSEA. This CDR3 comprises 13 residues. The germline V and J ends were trimmed by 6 bases and 3 bases, with 12 bases remaining between them.

The V gene is TRBV29-1, the J gene TRBJ1-3; D may be TRBD1 (6 bases). The TCR was taken from a human donor in good health. Some clones in this sample may be carry-over from other donors' samples. Material: healthy donor T cells cultured with leukemia cells. The CDR3 sequence: CSVLGGHGNTIYF. The CDR3 DNA sequence: TGCAGCGTCCTAGGGGGTCATGGAAACACCATATATTTT.